The 19 T cell receptor beta chains in this list originate from one sample, sequenced in a study of human T cells and chemical hapten exposure (TCRdb year 2021). The library was built by means of RACE. The reads were generated on a NextSeq 500. The public reads were reprocessed in TCRdb via fastp at Q25 and MiXCR, keeping in-frame beta chains. Every CDR3 protein is listed once, alongside the most common genes and DNA of its rows. The sample data list roughly 200,000 distinct CDR3 sequences, and more than 20% of these were observed just once. Roughly 2.5% of the sample is held by the ten biggest clonotypes. This specimen's time point label, per the study, means: patch test 3, about 24 weeks after DPC sensitization. What the treatment or condition label conveys for this sample: therapeutic diphenylcyclopropenone sensitization with weekly scalp DPC. Material: whole blood, obtained in connection with sensitization to the hapten diphenylcyclopropenone (DPC). The source is a woman aged 40-49 years with alopecia areata. Some clones in this sample may be carry-over from other donors' samples.

The sample holds a few counts of this clonotype. This sequence joins TRBV29-1 and TRBJ2-5; D gene unclear. The germline V gene encodes CDR1 SQVTM and CDR2 ANQGSEA. The CDR3 extends over 14 amino acids. Between the trimmed V and J ends, which lost 8 bases and 4 bases, there was a span of 20 bases. The CDR3 region has the DNA TGCAGCCCGGTGGTTCTGGCGCCCGGAGAGACCCAGTACTTC. Translating it yields CSPVVLAPGETQYF. Filled out from reference TRBV29-1 and TRBJ2-5, the complete variable domain reads SAVISQKPSRDICQRGTSLTIQCQVDSQVTMMFWYRQQPGQSLTLIATANQGSEATYESGFVIDKFPISRPNLTFSTLTVSNMSPEDSSIYLCSPVVLAPGETQYFGPGTRLLVL.

The sample holds a few counts of this clonotype. The V gene is TRBV4-1, the J gene TRBJ2-4; 7 nucleotides line up with TRBD1. The germline V gene has CDR1 MGHRA and CDR2 YSYEKL. The CDR3 consists of 15 residues. Losses at the gene ends were 2 bases for V and 7 bases for J; bases not matched to a gene: 8. In DNA form, the CDR3 reads TGCGCCAGCAGCCAAAAAACTCAACAGGGGAACATTCAGTACTTC. Translation gives CASSQKTQQGNIQYF.

V gene TRBV11-1 combines with J gene TRBJ2-1; D call uncertain. This CDR3 region has 13 residues. CDR1 is SGHAT, CDR2 FQDESV, per germline (reference sequence). Between the trimmed V and J ends, which lost 2 bases and 7 bases, there was a span of 9 bases. Written as DNA, the CDR3 is TGTGCCAGCAGCTTACGCCCGGAGAATGAGCAGTTCTTC. It specifies CASSLRPENEQFF.

This clonotype has at least ten counts. The gene calls are TRBV4-2 and TRBJ2-6, with a possible D match to TRBD2 (6 bases). CDR1 and CDR2 from the germline V gene are LGHNA and YNFKEQ. There are 16 residues in the CDR3. Trimming removed 0 bases from V and 4 bases from J, with 10 bases in between. Here the CDR3 DNA reads TGTGCCAGCAGCCAAGATGGGGACTCCGGGGCCAACGTCCTGACTTTC. Encoded protein: CASSQDGDSGANVLTF.

This clonotype was seen ten or more times. This chain uses TRBV10-3 with TRBJ2-7; weak D call: TRBD1 (5 bases). Trimming left V 7 bases short and J 2 bases short, with 18 bases between. This CDR3 contains 15 residues. Germline V lookup: CDR1 ENHRY, CDR2 SYGVKD. The CDR3 region is CAITKDTLGTYEQYF. CDR3 in DNA: TGTGCCATCACTAAGGACACTCTAGGGACCTACGAGCAGTACTTC.

This clonotype was observed a handful of times. V usage is TRBV5-1 and J usage is TRBJ2-7; D is possibly TRBD1 (5 bases). Trimming shortened V by 3 bases and J by 5 bases, and 9 bases separated the two germline ends. CDR3 size: 12 residues. The germline V gene has CDR1 SGHRS and CDR2 YFSETQ. The CDR3 nucleotides read TGCGCCAGCAGCTACGACAGCCACGAGCAGTACTTC. Translation: CASSYDSHEQYF.

This chain uses TRBV6-2 or TRBV6-3 with TRBJ2-3; D not certain. CDR1 and CDR2 (germline): MNHEY, SVGEGT. The CDR3 length is 11 residues. V lost 0 bases, J lost 6 bases, and 1 base lay in between. The CDR3 is CASSYSDTQYF. In nucleotides, the CDR3 is TGTGCCAGCAGTTACTCGGATACGCAGTATTTT.

This clonotype was counted only a few times. The rearrangement links TRBV29-1 to TRBJ1-4; TRBD1 is a possible D gene (5 bases). This CDR3 contains 13 residues. V was cut by 6 bases and J by 3 bases, with 11 bases left in between. The germline V gene encodes CDR1 SQVTM and CDR2 ANQGSEA. The CDR3 bases are TGCAGCGTACTCAGGGAGTCTAATGAAAAACTGTTTTTT. As protein: CSVLRESNEKLFF. Full variable domain (rest looked up from reference TRBV29-1 and TRBJ1-4): SAVISQKPSRDICQRGTSLTIQCQVDSQVTMMFWYRQQPGQSLTLIATANQGSEATYESGFVIDKFPISRPNLTFSTLTVSNMSPEDSSIYLCSVLRESNEKLFFGSGTQLSVL.

This clonotype appeared many times. The chain has TRBV29-1 and TRBJ1-1, with D maybe TRBD1 (6 bases). V was shortened by 7 bases and J by 6 bases, with 18 bases between the two germline ends. CDR3 size: 13 residues. Germline lookup yields CDR1 SQVTM and CDR2 ANQGSEA. This chain's CDR3 is CSGAMGRGAEAFF. CDR3 DNA sequence: TGCAGCGGCGCTATGGGAAGGGGGGCTGAAGCTTTCTTT.

V gene TRBV27 combines with J gene TRBJ1-5; the D gene is possibly TRBD1 (5 bases). The V end was cut by 5 bases, the J end by 7 bases, with 15 bases between. Germline CDR1 is MNHEY and CDR2 is SMNVEV (reference sequence). The CDR3 is made up of 14 amino acids. DNA for the CDR3: TGTGCCAGCAGTATTGACGGGGCCGGACAGCCCCAGCATTTT. It encodes CASSIDGAGQPQHF.

This clonotype was found many times. This chain joins TRBV20-1 and TRBJ2-7; D not resolved. The V gene's germline CDR1 is DFQATT and CDR2 SNEGSKA (reference sequence). The germline V and J ends were trimmed by 6 bases and 3 bases, with 6 bases remaining between them. The CDR3 covers 10 residues. The chain's CDR3 is CSATYYEQYF. In DNA, the CDR3 is TGCAGTGCGACTTACTACGAGCAGTACTTC.

The rearrangement links TRBV12-3 or TRBV12-4 to TRBJ2-1; TRBD2 matches at 12 bases. This CDR3 is built from 14 residues. V trimming: 3 bases; J trimming: 9 bases; junction bases outside the gene matches: 3. CDR3 coding DNA: TGTGCCAGCAGTTTGCTAGCGGGAGGGACTGAGCAGTTCTTC. Translating gives CASSLLAGGTEQFF.

This clonotype was found a few times. The V call is TRBV7-6, the J call TRBJ2-3; 7 bases match TRBD2. With V trimmed by 0 bases and J by 4 bases, 7 bases remained unmatched. Germline assignment: CDR1 SGHVS and CDR2 FNYEAQ. This CDR3 spans 16 amino acids. CDR3 nucleotide sequence: TGTGCCAGCAGCTTAGCGGGTGGGAGGGCCTCAGATACGCAGTATTTT. The encoded protein is CASSLAGGRASDTQYF.

The chain carries TRBV3-1 and TRBJ1-3, with D possibly being TRBD1 (6 bases). Trimming stripped 1 base from V and 4 bases from J, with 8 bases between. There are 14 residues in the CDR3. Per the germline V gene, CDR1 is LGHDT and CDR2 is YNNKEL (reference sequence). CDR3 in amino acids: CASSQVDRGNTIYF. For the CDR3, the DNA is TGTGCCAGCAGCCAAGTGGACAGAGGAAACACCATATATTTT.

This clonotype was picked up many times. The chain couples TRBV18 to TRBJ2-1, with TRBD2 identical over 7 bases. CDR1 is KGHSH and CDR2 is LQKENI in the germline V gene. After removal of 3 bases from V and 1 base from J, the junction contained 6 bases not matched to a gene. The CDR3 spans 16 residues. The CDR3 loop reads CASSPLGGSSYNEQFF. The CDR3 DNA reads as TGTGCCAGCTCACCCCTTGGCGGGAGTTCCTACAATGAGCAGTTCTTC. The entire variable domain, with the rest obtained from reference TRBV18 and TRBJ2-1, is as follows: NAGVMQNPRHLVRRRGQEARLRCSPMKGHSHVYWYRQLPEEGLKFMVYLQKENIIDESGMPKERFSAEFPKEGPSILRIQQVVRGDSAAYFCASSPLGGSSYNEQFFGPGTRLTVL.

The table lists this clonotype with a few counts. DNA for the CDR3: TGTGCCAGCAGCCCGGACGTAGAAGAGACCCAGTACTTC. Amino acids: CASSPDVEETQYF. V and J are TRBV7-3 and TRBJ2-5; D not certain. The CDR3 extends over 13 amino acids. Trimming pared 5 bases from V and 3 bases from J, leaving 10 bases between. From germline, CDR1 is SGHTA and CDR2 FQGTGA.

This clonotype was seen repeatedly, ten times or more. This sequence joins TRBV20-1 and TRBJ1-2; D ambiguous. Germline values: CDR1 DFQATT, CDR2 SNEGSKA (reference sequence). This CDR3 has 10 amino acids. V lost 6 bases and J 4 bases, leaving 6 bases between the germline ends. CDR3 in DNA: TGCAGTGCACCGTCCTATGGCTACACCTTC. Its translation is CSAPSYGYTF.

This clonotype was counted many times. The gene calls are TRBV6-5 and TRBJ2-5, with D perhaps TRBD2 (6 bases). Germline V gene lookup returns CDR1 MNHEY and CDR2 SVGAGI. The CDR3 is 15 residues long. V shed 0 bases and J shed 5 bases, with 13 bases lying between them. The CDR3 protein is CASSYSWTREETQYF. The CDR3 DNA reads as TGTGCCAGCAGTTACTCGTGGACACGGGAGGAGACCCAGTACTTC.

About this clonotype itself: One base away lies a much larger clone, so this may be a sequencing read error. This chain uses TRBV4-3 with TRBJ2-2, with TRBD2 matching over 11 bases. CDR3 size: 19 residues. Germline V gene data show CDR1 as LGHNA and CDR2 as YSLEER. The CDR3: CASSQDIVAGGPNTRELFF. CDR3 DNA: TGTGCCAGCAGCCAAGATATTGTAGCGGGAGGGCCCAACACCAGGGAGCTGTTTTTT.